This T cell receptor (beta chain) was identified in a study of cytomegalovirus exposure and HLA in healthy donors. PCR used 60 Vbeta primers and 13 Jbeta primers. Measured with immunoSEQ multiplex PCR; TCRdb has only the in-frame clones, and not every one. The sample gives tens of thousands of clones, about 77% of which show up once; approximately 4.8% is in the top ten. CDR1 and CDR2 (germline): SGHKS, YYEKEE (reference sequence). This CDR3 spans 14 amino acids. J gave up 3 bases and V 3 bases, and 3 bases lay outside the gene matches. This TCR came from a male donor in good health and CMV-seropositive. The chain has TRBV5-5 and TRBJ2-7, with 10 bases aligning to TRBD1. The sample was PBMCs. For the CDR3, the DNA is TGTGCCAGCAGCTCCCGGGACAGGGGCTACGAGCAGTACTTC. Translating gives CASSSRDRGYEQYF.